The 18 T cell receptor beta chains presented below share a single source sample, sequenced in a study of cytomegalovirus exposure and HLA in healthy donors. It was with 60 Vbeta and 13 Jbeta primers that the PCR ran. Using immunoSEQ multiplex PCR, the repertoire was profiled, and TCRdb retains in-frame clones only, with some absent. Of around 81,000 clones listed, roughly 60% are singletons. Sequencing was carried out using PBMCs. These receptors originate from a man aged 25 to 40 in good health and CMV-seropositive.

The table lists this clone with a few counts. For the CDR3, the DNA is TGTGCCAGCAGCCCCTCCACCGGGGAGCTGTTTTTT. Protein: CASSPSTGELFF. The chain combines TRBV5-6 with TRBJ2-2; D gene uncertain. The germline V and J ends were trimmed by 4 bases and 4 bases, with 5 bases remaining between them. CDR1 is SGHDT and CDR2 is YYEEEE in the germline V gene. The CDR3 is made up of 12 amino acids.

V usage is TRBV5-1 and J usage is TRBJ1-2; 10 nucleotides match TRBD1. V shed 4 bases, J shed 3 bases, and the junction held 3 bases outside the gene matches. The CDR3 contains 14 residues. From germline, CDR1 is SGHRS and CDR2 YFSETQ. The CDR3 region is CASSDGQGDYGYTF. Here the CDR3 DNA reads TGCGCCAGCAGCGACGGACAGGGGGACTATGGCTACACCTTC.

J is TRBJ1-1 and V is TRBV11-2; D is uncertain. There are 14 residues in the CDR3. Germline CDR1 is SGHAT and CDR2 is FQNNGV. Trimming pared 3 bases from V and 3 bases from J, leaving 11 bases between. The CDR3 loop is CASSFSTVHTEAFF. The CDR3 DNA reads TGTGCCAGCAGCTTCTCGACTGTTCACACTGAAGCTTTCTTT.

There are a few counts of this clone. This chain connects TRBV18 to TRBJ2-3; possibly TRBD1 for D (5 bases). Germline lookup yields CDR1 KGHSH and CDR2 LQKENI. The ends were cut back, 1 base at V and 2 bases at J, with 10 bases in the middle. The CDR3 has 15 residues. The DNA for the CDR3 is TGTGCCAGCTCACCACGATCACAGGTCACAGATACGCAGTATTTT. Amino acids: CASSPRSQVTDTQYF.

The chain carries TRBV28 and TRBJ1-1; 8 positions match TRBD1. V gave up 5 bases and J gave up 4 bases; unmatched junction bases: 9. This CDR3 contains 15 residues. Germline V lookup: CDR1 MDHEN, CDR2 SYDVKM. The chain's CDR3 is CASSPLTGEVTEAFF. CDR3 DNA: TGTGCCAGCAGTCCCCTGACAGGGGAAGTCACTGAAGCTTTCTTT.

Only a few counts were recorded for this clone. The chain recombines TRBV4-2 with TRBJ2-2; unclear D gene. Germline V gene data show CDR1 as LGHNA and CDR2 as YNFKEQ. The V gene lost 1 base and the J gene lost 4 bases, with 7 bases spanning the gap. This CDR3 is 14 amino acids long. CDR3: CASSQVTATGELFF. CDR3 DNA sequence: TGTGCCAGCAGCCAAGTAACAGCCACCGGGGAGCTGTTTTTT.

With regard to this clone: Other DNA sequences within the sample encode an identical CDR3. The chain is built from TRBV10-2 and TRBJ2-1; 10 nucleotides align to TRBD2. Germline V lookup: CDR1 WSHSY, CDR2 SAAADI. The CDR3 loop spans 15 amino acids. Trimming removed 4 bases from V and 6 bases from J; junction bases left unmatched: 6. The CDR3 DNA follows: TGCGCCAGCAGTGTAGAGGGACTAGCGTTCAATGAGCAGTTCTTC. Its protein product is CASSVEGLAFNEQFF.

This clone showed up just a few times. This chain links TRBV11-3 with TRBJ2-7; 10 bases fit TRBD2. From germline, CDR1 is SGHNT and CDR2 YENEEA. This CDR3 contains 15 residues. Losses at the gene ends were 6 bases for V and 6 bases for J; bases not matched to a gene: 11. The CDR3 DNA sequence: TGTGCCAGCAGTCCGAAAGCGGGAGGGCTGGGCGAGCAGTACTTC. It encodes CASSPKAGGLGEQYF.

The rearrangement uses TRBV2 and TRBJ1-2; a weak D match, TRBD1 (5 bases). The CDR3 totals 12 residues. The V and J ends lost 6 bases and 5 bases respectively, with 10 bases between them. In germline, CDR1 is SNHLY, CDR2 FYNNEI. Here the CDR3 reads CASRGGRYGYTF. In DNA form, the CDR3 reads TGTGCCAGCAGGGGGGGTAGATATGGCTACACCTTC.

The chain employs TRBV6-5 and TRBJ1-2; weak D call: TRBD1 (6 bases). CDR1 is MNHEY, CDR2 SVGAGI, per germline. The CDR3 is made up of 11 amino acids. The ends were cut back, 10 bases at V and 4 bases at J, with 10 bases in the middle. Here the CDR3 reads CATSGAYGYTF. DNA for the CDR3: TGTGCCACCTCAGGGGCCTATGGCTACACCTTC.

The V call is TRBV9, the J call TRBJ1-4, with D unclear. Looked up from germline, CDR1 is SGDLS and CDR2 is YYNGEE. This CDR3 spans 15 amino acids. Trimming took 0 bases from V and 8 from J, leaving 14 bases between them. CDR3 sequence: CASSVGGTSWEKLFF. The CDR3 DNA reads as TGTGCCAGCAGCGTAGGAGGTACATCCTGGGAAAAACTGTTTTTT.

The CDR3 nucleotides are TGTGCCAGCAGCCCAAGGGGACTAGTATACAATGAGCAGTTCTTC. This codes for CASSPRGLVYNEQFF. The genes are TRBV11-2 and TRBJ2-1, with 8 bases matching TRBD2. Germline CDR1 reads SGHAT; CDR2 reads FQNNGV. J gave up 4 bases and V 5 bases, and 7 bases lay outside the gene matches. The CDR3 is made up of 15 amino acids.

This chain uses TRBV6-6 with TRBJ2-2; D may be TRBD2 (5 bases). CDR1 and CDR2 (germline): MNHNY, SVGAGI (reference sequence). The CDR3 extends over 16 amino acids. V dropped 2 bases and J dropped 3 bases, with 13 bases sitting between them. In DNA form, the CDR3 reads TGTGCCAGCAGTTACAAGCGAGCCGGGGACACCGGGGAGCTGTTTTTT. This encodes CASSYKRAGDTGELFF.

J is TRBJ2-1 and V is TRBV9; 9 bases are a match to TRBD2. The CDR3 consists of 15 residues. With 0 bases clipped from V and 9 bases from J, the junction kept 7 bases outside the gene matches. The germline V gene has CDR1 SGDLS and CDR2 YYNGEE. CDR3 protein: CASSVGGREGSEQFF. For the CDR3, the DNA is TGTGCCAGCAGCGTAGGTGGGCGGGAGGGCAGTGAGCAGTTCTTC.

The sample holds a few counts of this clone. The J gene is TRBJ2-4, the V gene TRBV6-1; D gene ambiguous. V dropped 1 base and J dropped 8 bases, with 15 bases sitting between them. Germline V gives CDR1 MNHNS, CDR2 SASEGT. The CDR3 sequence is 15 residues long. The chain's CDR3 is CASSEGGYTPDIQYF. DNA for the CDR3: TGTGCCAGCAGTGAAGGCGGTTACACCCCCGACATTCAGTACTTC.

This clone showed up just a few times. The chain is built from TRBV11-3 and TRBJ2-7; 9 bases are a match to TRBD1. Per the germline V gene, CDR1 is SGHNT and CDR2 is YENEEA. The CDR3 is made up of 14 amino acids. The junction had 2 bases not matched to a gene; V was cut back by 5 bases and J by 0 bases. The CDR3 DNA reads TGTGCCAGCAGCGTACAGGGGGCCTCCTACGAGCAGTACTTC. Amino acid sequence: CASSVQGASYEQYF. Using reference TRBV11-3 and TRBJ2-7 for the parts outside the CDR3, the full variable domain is EAGVVQSPRYKIIEKKQPVAFWCNPISGHNTLYWYLQNLGQGPELLIRYENEEAVDDSQLPKDRFSAERLKGVDSTLKIQPAELGDSAVYLCASSVQGASYEQYFGPGTRLTVT.

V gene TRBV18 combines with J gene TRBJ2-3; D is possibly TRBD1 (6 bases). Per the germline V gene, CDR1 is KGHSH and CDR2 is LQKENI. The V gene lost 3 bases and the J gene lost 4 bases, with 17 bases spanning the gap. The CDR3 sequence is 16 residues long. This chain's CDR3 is CASSPSGRGMPDTQYF. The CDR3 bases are TGTGCCAGCTCACCCTCCGGCAGGGGTATGCCAGATACGCAGTATTTT. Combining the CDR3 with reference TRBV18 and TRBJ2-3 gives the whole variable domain NAGVMQNPRHLVRRRGQEARLRCSPMKGHSHVYWYRQLPEEGLKFMVYLQKENIIDESGMPKERFSAEFPKEGPSILRIQQVVRGDSAAYFCASSPSGRGMPDTQYFGPGTRLTVL.

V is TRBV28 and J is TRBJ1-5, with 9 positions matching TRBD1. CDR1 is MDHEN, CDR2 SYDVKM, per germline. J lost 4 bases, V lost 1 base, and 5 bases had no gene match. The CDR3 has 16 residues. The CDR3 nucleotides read TGTGCCAGCAGTTTATTGGGGACAGGGCTTAATCAGCCCCAGCATTTT. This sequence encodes CASSLLGTGLNQPQHF.